This T cell receptor beta chain was profiled in a study of T cells expressing NK-cell markers. Across the study: HCMV seropositivity characterized seven of the eight sequenced donors, and seronegativity one.

In generating TCR beta cDNA, 5'RACE template switching with UMIs was used. After re-calling the 5' RACE reads, TCRdb lists one entry per CDR3 protein, DNA absent. Reported are some 390,000 distinct CDR3 sequences; the ten largest clones contain about 10%. A note on this clonotype: Its antigen remains unknown.

Findings and caveats of the study: Among four donors, these clonotypes also ranked first in the CD3+CD56-NKG2C+ fraction. More than 5 of the donors carried dominant NKG2C+ clonotypes that took up roughly 1.0-8% of their CD8+ T cells.

The sequence derives from a woman between 50 and 59 years old in good health. The sequencing sample was made of blood T cells: a sorted CD56 or NKG2C T cell subset, CD4+ or CD8+ T cells, or bulk PBMC T cells (not recorded which).

The CDR3 loop reads CAGGAGDNQTPDTQYF. This chain connects TRBV10-3 to TRBJ2-3; TCRdb's assignment of TRBD1 cannot be checked, as there is no DNA. Germline V lookup: CDR1 ENHRY, CDR2 SYGVKD. The CDR3 covers 16 residues.